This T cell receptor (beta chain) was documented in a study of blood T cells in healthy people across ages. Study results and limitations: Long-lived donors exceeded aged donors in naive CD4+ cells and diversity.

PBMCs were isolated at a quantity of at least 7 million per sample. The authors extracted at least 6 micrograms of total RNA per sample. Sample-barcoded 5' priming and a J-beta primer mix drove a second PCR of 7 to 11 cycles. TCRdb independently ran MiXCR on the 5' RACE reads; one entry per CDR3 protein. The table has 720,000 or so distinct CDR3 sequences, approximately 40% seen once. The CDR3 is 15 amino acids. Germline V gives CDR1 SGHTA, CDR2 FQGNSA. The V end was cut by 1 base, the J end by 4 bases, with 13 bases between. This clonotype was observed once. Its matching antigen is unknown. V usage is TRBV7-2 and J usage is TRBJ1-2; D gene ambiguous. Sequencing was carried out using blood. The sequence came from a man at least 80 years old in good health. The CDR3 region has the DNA TGTGCCAGCAGCTTAGTCCCTTTCCTGAGCTATGGCTACACCTTC. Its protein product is CASSLVPFLSYGYTF. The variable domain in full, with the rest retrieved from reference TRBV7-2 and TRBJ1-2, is GAGVSQSPSNKVTEKGKDVELRCDPISGHTALYWYRQSLGQGLEFLIYFQGNSAPDKSGLPSDRFSAERTGGSVSTLTIQRTQQEDSAVYLCASSLVPFLSYGYTFGSGTRLTVV.